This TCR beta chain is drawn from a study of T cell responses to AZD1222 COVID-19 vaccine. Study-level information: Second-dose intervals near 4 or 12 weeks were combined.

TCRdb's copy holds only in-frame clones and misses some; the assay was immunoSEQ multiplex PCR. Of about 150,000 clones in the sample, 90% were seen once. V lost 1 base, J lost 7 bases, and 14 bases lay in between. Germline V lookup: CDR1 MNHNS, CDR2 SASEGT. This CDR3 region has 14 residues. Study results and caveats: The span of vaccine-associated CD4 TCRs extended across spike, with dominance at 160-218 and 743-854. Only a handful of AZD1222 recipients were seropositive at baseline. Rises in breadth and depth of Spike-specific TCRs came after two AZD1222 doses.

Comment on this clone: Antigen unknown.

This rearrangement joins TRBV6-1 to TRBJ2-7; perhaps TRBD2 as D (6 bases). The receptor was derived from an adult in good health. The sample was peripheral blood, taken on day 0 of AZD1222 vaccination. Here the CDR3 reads CASSEELALGEQYF. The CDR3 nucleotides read TGTGCCAGCAGTGAAGAACTAGCCTTAGGTGAGCAGTACTTC.